The clone carrying this TCR beta chain was picked up many times. Its target is unknown. Amplification yielded TCR beta CDR3 regions, with RNA transcripts as the source. A set of HTBI primers served as the primers for a first-round RT-PCR of the TCR CDR3. In TCRdb, the multiplex PCR reads were re-called with MiXCR into one record per CDR3 protein. This repertoire shows approximately 330,000 distinct CDR3 sequences, around 15% found once; its top ten account for almost 35%. These data belong to a study of T cells in Graves' hyperthyroidism and ophthalmopathy. Whole-study results and caveats: Blood also showed most of the thyroid clonotypes that were expanded above 0.001.

PBMCs were derived from 10 ml fresh peripheral blood. With V trimmed by 6 bases and J by 0 bases, 9 bases remained unmatched. Germline V gene sequence: CDR1 MNHNS, CDR2 SASEGT. The CDR3 consists of 16 residues. Sample: blood. The chain links TRBV6-1 to TRBJ1-2; 8 nucleotides match TRBD1. This TCR was sampled from a woman between 35 and 50 years old with Graves' ophthalmopathy. The CDR3 region is CASRRQGSRSNYGYTF. CDR3 DNA sequence: TGTGCCAGCAGGAGACAGGGGAGCCGCTCTAACTATGGCTACACCTTC.